This T cell receptor (beta chain) was sequenced for a study of blood T cell repertoires in COVID-19. The wider study: COVID-19 samples collected from the United States, Italy and Spain covered acute and convalescent phases. PBMCs, B-cell-depleted T cells, or T cells were the source of the cDNA or gDNA that made up the material.

Germline V gene sequence: CDR1 MDHEN, CDR2 SYDVKM. V shed 6 bases and J shed 10 bases, with 12 bases lying between them. This CDR3 is built from 11 residues. Original handling: Amplification from reference gene primers served as the basis for estimated nucleated cell counts. Produced via immunoSEQ multiplex PCR; TCRdb's table is partial and in-frame only. V and J calls and clone size are copied from that table; D and trimming were computed from the DNA. The table has approximately 100,000 clones, roughly 87% seen once. The origin of this receptor is a woman aged 80 or older with active COVID-19. V gene TRBV28 combines with J gene TRBJ1-1, with TRBD1 as a possible D gene (6 bases). The specimen was peripheral blood. CDR3 in amino acids: CASREGGAAFF. The CDR3 nucleotides read TGTGCCAGCAGAGAAGGGGGAGCAGCTTTCTTT.